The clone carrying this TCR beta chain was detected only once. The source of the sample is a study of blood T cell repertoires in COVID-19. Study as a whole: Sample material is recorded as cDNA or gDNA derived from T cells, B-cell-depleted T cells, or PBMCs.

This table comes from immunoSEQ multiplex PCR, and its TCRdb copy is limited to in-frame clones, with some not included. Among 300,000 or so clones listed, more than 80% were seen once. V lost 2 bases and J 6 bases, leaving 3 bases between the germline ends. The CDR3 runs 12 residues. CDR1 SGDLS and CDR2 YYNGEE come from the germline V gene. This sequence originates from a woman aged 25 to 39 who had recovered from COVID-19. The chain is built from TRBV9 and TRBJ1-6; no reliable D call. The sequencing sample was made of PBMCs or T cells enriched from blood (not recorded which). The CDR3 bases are TGTGCCAGCAGCGTCAGTAATTCACCCCTCCACTTT. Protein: CASSVSNSPLHF.